The 10 T cell receptor beta chains presented below share a single source sample, sequenced in a study of T-cell memory formation after mild COVID-19. TCRdb re-called the 5' RACE reads with MiXCR, one entry per CDR3 protein. The table shows around 530,000 distinct CDR3 sequences, with about 20% occurring only once. Material: PBMCs or a T cell subset sorted from them (not recorded which). These receptors all stem from an adult woman who had mild COVID-19 (a few samples of this study predate the infection). Cell type and time point are not known.

This clonotype appeared a few times. The chain is built from TRBV7-6 and TRBJ2-1; D is possibly TRBD2 (5 bases). The CDR3 is made up of 13 amino acids. Trimming left V 1 base short and J 14 bases short, with 15 bases between. Germline CDR1 and CDR2: SGHVS and FNYEAQ. In DNA form, the CDR3 reads TGTGCCAGCAGCTTAGACGGCAAGCTGGAGGAGTTCTTC. Its translation is CASSLDGKLEEFF.

This clonotype was seen ten or more times. The chain recombines TRBV5-1 with TRBJ1-1; the D gene is possibly TRBD1 (6 bases). This CDR3 contains 16 residues. Germline CDR1 is SGHRS and CDR2 is YFSETQ. V shed 0 bases and J shed 5 bases, with 17 bases lying between them. This CDR3 is CASSLGGTGLDTEAFF. CDR3 nucleotide sequence: TGCGCCAGCAGCTTGGGCGGTACAGGGCTGGATACTGAAGCTTTCTTT.

This clonotype turned up a few times. The chain employs TRBV9 and TRBJ2-3; 7 bases are shared with TRBD1. V trimming: 0 bases; J trimming: 1 base; junction bases outside the gene matches: 11. Germline assignment: CDR1 SGDLS and CDR2 YYNGEE. CDR3 length: 18 residues. The CDR3 here is CASSVESTGLFGTDTQYF. CDR3 nucleotide sequence: TGTGCCAGCAGCGTAGAATCGACAGGGTTGTTCGGCACAGATACGCAGTATTTT.

This clonotype was recorded a few times. This chain's CDR3 is CSAATRGSGDYGYTF. The CDR3 DNA reads TGCAGCGCAGCCACAAGGGGGAGCGGGGACTATGGCTACACCTTC. The chain uses TRBV29-1 and TRBJ1-2; D perhaps matches TRBD1 (6 bases). CDR3 length: 15 amino acids. V was cut by 7 bases and J by 3 bases, with 21 bases left in between. Per germline, CDR1 SQVTM and CDR2 ANQGSEA.

The sample holds a few counts of this clonotype. The chain recombines TRBV27 with TRBJ1-1; 12 bases fit TRBD1. With 4 bases clipped from V and 4 bases from J, the junction kept 10 bases outside the gene matches. Germline lookup yields CDR1 MNHEY and CDR2 SMNVEV (reference sequence). The CDR3 spans 17 residues. The chain's CDR3 is CASSSVPGQGASTEAFF. The CDR3 region has the DNA TGTGCCAGCAGTTCCGTCCCGGGACAGGGGGCGAGCACTGAAGCTTTCTTT.

V usage is TRBV2 and J usage is TRBJ1-6; no firm D call. Germline V gene data show CDR1 as SNHLY and CDR2 as FYNNEI. The CDR3 runs 14 residues. Deletions cut 5 bases from V and 11 bases from J, with 16 bases between. The CDR3 nucleotides are TGTGCCAGCAGTCTAACGATTCGCTACACACCCCTCCACTTT. Translating gives CASSLTIRYTPLHF. The full variable domain, rest sourced from reference TRBV2 and TRBJ1-6, is EPEVTQTPSHQVTQMGQEVILRCVPISNHLYFYWYRQILGQKVEFLVSFYNNEISEKSEIFDDQFSVERPDGSNFTLKIRSTKLEDSAMYFCASSLTIRYTPLHFGNGTRLTVT.

This clonotype turned up a few times. The rearrangement uses TRBV18 and TRBJ1-1; TRBD1 agrees at 9 bases. Germline lookup yields CDR1 KGHSH and CDR2 LQKENI. V trimming: 6 bases; J trimming: 5 bases; junction bases outside the gene matches: 13. The CDR3 covers 16 residues. The CDR3 DNA reads TGTGCCAGCTCGGAAATGGAGGGACAGGGCAGGACTGAAGCTTTCTTT. Translation: CASSEMEGQGRTEAFF.

The gene calls are TRBV4-1 and TRBJ1-6, with TRBD1 matching over 8 bases. The ends lost 1 base at V and 8 bases at J; junction bases unmatched: 7. The CDR3 is 16 amino acids. Germline CDR1 reads MGHRA; CDR2 reads YSYEKL. As DNA, the CDR3 is TGCGCCAGCAGCCAAGCACACGGACAGGGAGATTCACCCCTCCACTTT. The encoded protein is CASSQAHGQGDSPLHF.

On this clonotype: One end of the junction varies from germline; a read error may be responsible. The V gene is TRBV18, the J gene TRBJ2-2; 10 bases align to TRBD1. The germline gives CDR1 KGHSH, CDR2 LQKENI. The CDR3 totals 15 residues. The CDR3 is CASSPRQGASGELFF. The CDR3 region has the DNA TGTGCCAGCTCCCCACGACAGGGGGCCAGCGGGGAGCTGTTTTTT.

This rearrangement joins TRBV11-2 to TRBJ2-1; possibly TRBD2 for D (6 bases). The CDR3 spans 18 residues. Per the germline V gene, CDR1 is SGHAT and CDR2 is FQNNGV. Trimming removed 2 bases from V and 3 bases from J, with 20 bases in between. CDR3 amino acids: CASSLNPLGGGNYNEQFF. In DNA, the CDR3 is TGTGCCAGCAGCTTAAACCCGCTTGGTGGCGGGAACTACAATGAGCAGTTCTTC.